A selection of T cell receptor beta chains follows, all from one sample in a study of Siglec-9 on CD8 T cells in melanoma. Here immunoSEQ multiplex PCR was the method, and the copy in TCRdb shows in-frame clones only, minus some. The data contain around 600 clones, around two thirds of them singletons. The source material was Siglec-9+ CD8+ T cells sorted from blood. These receptors all come from a human donor in good health. The CDR3 runs from the conserved cysteine through the conserved F or W. The order of the fields is CDR3 protein, J gene, V gene.

CDR3aa: CASSDSLLKGTGELFF
j_gene: TRBJ2-2
v_gene: TRBV6-4

CDR3aa: CASSQEGIVQFF
j_gene: TRBJ2-1
v_gene: TRBV4-2

CDR3aa: CASTRTSNTGELFF
j_gene: TRBJ2-2
v_gene: TRBV5-8

CDR3aa: CASSPGTGDFGEQFF
j_gene: TRBJ2-1
v_gene: TRBV28

CDR3aa: CASSEALAGAYEQYF
j_gene: TRBJ2-7
v_gene: TRBV6-1

CDR3aa: CASSPQAGNTEAFF
j_gene: TRBJ1-1
v_gene: TRBV9

CDR3aa: CASSEDPGNGPETQYF
j_gene: TRBJ2-5
v_gene: TRBV6-1

CDR3aa: CASSLGKGNTEAFF
j_gene: TRBJ1-1
v_gene: TRBV27

CDR3aa: CASSQEAGGPDTQYF
j_gene: TRBJ2-3
v_gene: TRBV4-2

CDR3aa: CASSLGGSVDEQFF
j_gene: TRBJ2-1
v_gene: TRBV7-3

CDR3aa: CASSLTGDFGPGNTIYF
j_gene: TRBJ1-3
v_gene: TRBV7-4

CDR3aa: CAWSVLGHSGANVLTF
j_gene: TRBJ2-6
v_gene: TRBV30

CDR3aa: CASSDTDTQYF
j_gene: TRBJ2-3
v_gene: TRBV27

CDR3aa: CASSLPGQGIAGELFF
j_gene: TRBJ2-2
v_gene: TRBV7-2

CDR3aa: CASSLASGGNSPLHF
j_gene: TRBJ1-6
v_gene: TRBV7-4

CDR3aa: CASSESNTGELFF
j_gene: TRBJ2-2
v_gene: TRBV6-1

CDR3aa: CASSGAGTGDYNEQFF
j_gene: TRBJ2-1
v_gene: TRBV6-1

CDR3aa: CASSPGQNYGYTF
j_gene: TRBJ1-2
v_gene: TRBV5-5

CDR3aa: CASSEGGGGADTQYF
j_gene: TRBJ2-3
v_gene: TRBV6-4

CDR3aa: CASRGLAGDSDTQYF
j_gene: TRBJ2-3
v_gene: TRBV6-1

CDR3aa: CASSQGTADGYTF
j_gene: TRBJ1-2
v_gene: TRBV7-3

CDR3aa: CASSEGSGSYNEQFF
j_gene: TRBJ2-1
v_gene: TRBV6-4

CDR3aa: CASSVGGFGRTDTQYF
j_gene: TRBJ2-3
v_gene: TRBV9

CDR3aa: CASSRSPAVQETQYF
j_gene: TRBJ2-5
v_gene: TRBV27

CDR3aa: CASSLLGTGRNEQFF
j_gene: TRBJ2-1
v_gene: TRBV7-9

CDR3aa: CASSEGSNQPQHF
j_gene: TRBJ1-5
v_gene: TRBV6-4

CDR3aa: CASSTRGGRGSDTQYF
j_gene: TRBJ2-3
v_gene: TRBV6-4

CDR3aa: CASSDSAGATDTQYF
j_gene: TRBJ2-3
v_gene: TRBV6-4

CDR3aa: CASSELQVGNQPQHF
j_gene: TRBJ1-5
v_gene: TRBV6-1

CDR3aa: CAISRTSSYNSPLHF
j_gene: TRBJ1-6
v_gene: TRBV10-3

CDR3aa: CASSQVGTSEIHTQYF
j_gene: TRBJ2-3
v_gene: TRBV4-1

CDR3aa: CASSDRENYGYTF
j_gene: TRBJ1-2
v_gene: TRBV6-5

CDR3aa: CASRIGGGLRNEQFF
j_gene: TRBJ2-1
v_gene: TRBV19

CDR3aa: CARVTPVEDQHF
j_gene: TRBJ1-5
v_gene: TRBV6-5

CDR3aa: CASSLSSGANYGYTF
j_gene: TRBJ1-2
v_gene: TRBV5-1

CDR3aa: CASSYRWQGKDEQYF
j_gene: TRBJ2-7
v_gene: TRBV6-5

CDR3aa: CASSYSPGGNTIYF
j_gene: TRBJ1-3
v_gene: TRBV6-7

CDR3aa: CASSAGDPRWEKLFF
j_gene: TRBJ1-4
v_gene: TRBV2

CDR3aa: CASSLTSLPNQPQHF
j_gene: TRBJ1-5
v_gene: TRBV5-5

CDR3aa: CASSAQGGGGHEQFF
j_gene: TRBJ2-1
v_gene: TRBV9

CDR3aa: CASSRGPTPAEAFF
j_gene: TRBJ1-1
v_gene: TRBV2

CDR3aa: CASSSAYEQYF
j_gene: NA
v_gene: TRBV5-1